This entry concerns a single TCR beta chain. Its antigen is unidentified. The data stem from a study of OX40 agonist ivuxolimab in advanced cancers. Whole-study results and caveats: Expansion of clones was among the lowest in partial responders at 0.1-3.0 mg/kg.

Germline values: CDR1 SGHAT, CDR2 FQNNGV. The CDR3 spans 13 residues. V lost 2 bases to trimming and J lost 4 bases; unmatched junction nucleotides: 2. The data were produced by immunoSEQ multiplex PCR, yet TCRdb's version contains in-frame clones alone and is incomplete. The data show roughly 18,000 clones, about 90% seen once. Sequenced here: CD4+ or CD8+ T cells sorted from blood, sampled in a trial of the OX40 agonist ivuxolimab. The chain combines TRBV11-2 with TRBJ2-7, with 7 bases fitting TRBD2. The sequence was collected from an adult with an advanced solid tumor such as melanoma, head and neck, liver or kidney cancer. This chain's CDR3 is CASSLTGGYEQYF. CDR3 coding DNA: TGTGCCAGCAGCTTAACGGGAGGATACGAGCAGTACTTC.